This T cell receptor beta chain comes out of a study of long-term antiretroviral therapy in people with HIV. With survey level as its setting, the immunoSEQ assay was v3.0. Generated by immunoSEQ multiplex PCR, the TCRdb table keeps only in-frame clones and is missing some. This sample carries about 16,000 clones, approximately 88% of them seen once, and the ten largest clones take about 12%. Trimming removed 3 bases at V and 6 bases at J, with 15 bases between. CDR3 length: 15 residues. Germline lookup yields CDR1 SEHNR and CDR2 FQNEAQ (reference sequence). Treatment locations for all participants with HIV were in the United States. This clone appeared a few times.

The material was unsorted PBMCs, obtained 0.7 years before starting antiretroviral therapy. The chain combines TRBV7-9 with TRBJ1-5; D possibly corresponds to TRBD1 (6 bases). This clonotype was sampled from a man aged 45-65 years with HIV. The CDR3 DNA sequence: TGTGCCAGCAGCTTTACGGCCAGGGGTGGTCAGCCCCAGCATTTT. This sequence encodes CASSFTARGGQPQHF.